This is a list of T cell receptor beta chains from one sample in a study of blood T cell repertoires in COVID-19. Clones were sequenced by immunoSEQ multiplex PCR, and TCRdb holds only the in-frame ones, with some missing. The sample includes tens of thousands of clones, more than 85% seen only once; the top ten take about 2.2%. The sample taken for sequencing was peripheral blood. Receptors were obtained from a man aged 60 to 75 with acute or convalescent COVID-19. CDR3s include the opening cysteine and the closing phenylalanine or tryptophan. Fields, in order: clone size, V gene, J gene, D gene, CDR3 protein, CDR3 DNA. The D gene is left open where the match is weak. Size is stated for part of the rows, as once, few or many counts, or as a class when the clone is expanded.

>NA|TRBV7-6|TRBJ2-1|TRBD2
CASSRRGQRETEQFF
TGTGCCAGCAGCCGACGCGGTCAGCGGGAGACTGAGCAGTTCTTC
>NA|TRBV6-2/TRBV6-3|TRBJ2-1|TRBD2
CASSYPPAGGGEQFF
TGTGCCAGCAGTTACCCGCCGGCGGGAGGGGGTGAGCAGTTCTTC
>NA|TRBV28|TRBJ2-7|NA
CASSPGQDSRKYEQYF
TGTGCCAGCAGCCCGGGCCAGGACTCCCGGAAGTACGAGCAGTACTTC
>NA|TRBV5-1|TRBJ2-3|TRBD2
CASSTPLAGEGDTQYF
TGCGCCAGCAGCACTCCCCTAGCGGGAGAGGGGGATACGCAGTATTTT
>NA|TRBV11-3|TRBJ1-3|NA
CASSSGSGNTIYF
TGTGCCAGCAGTTCCGGTAGTGGAAACACCATATATTTT
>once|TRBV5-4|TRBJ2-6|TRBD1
CASSLPPTGADLSGANVLTF
TGTGCCAGCAGCTTGCCGCCGACAGGGGCCGATCTCTCTGGGGCCAACGTCCTGACTTTC
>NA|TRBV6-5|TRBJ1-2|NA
CASSYAEGTYGYTF
TGTGCCAGCAGTTACGCCGAGGGAACTTATGGCTACACCTTC
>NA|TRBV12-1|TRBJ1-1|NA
CASSSRGKNTEAFF
TGTGCCAGCAGCTCCCGCGGCAAGAACACTGAAGCTTTCTTT
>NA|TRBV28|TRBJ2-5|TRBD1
CASGTGGRETQYF
TGTGCCAGCGGAACAGGGGGCCGGGAGACCCAGTACTTC
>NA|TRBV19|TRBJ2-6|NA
CASTHRAGANVLTF
TGTGCCAGTACCCACAGGGCTGGGGCCAACGTCCTGACTTTC
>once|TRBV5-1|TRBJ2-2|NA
CASGMGDPNTGELFF
TGCGCCAGTGGGATGGGAGACCCGAACACCGGGGAGCTGTTTTTT
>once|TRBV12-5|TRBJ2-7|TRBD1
CASGLVLGGGQGLHEQYF
TGTGCTAGTGGTTTGGTACTCGGGGGGGGACAGGGGCTACACGAGCAGTACTTC
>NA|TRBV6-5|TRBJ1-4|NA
CASSPREAEKLFF
TGTGCCAGCAGCCCCCGGGAGGCGGAAAAACTGTTTTTT
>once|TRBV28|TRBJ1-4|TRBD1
CATEGAANEKLFF
TGTGCCACCGAGGGGGCGGCTAATGAAAAACTGTTTTTT